This T cell receptor (beta chain) derives from a study of monozygotic twins with inflammatory bowel disease. TCRdb reprocessed the 5' RACE reads and keeps a single row for each CDR3 protein, giving no DNA. Its clone listing holds 80,000 or so distinct CDR3 sequences. As for this clonotype: Its antigen remains unidentified.

The study's findings and limits: The analysis yielded no support for one strong signal or clonotype associated with IBD. Among patients, repertoires may have gained variability from differing immunosuppressive treatments. Relative clonotype sharing with others was diminished in IBD patients versus healthy twins, particularly with disease activity.

Specimen: blood. This receptor was identified in a human donor with ulcerative colitis or Crohn's disease, or a healthy co-twin of an affected twin (not recorded which).

The CDR3 loop is CATSRDGRGLNEQYF. J is TRBJ2-7 and V is TRBV15; TCRdb's assignment of TRBD1 cannot be checked, as there is no DNA. CDR3 length equals 15 residues. Germline assignment: CDR1 LNHNV and CDR2 YYDKDF (reference sequence). The full variable domain, rest sourced from reference TRBV15 and TRBJ2-7, is DAMVIQNPRYQVTQFGKPVTLSCSQTLNHNVMYWYQQKSSQAPKLLFHYYDKDFNNEADTPDNFQSRRPNTSFCFLDIRSPGLGDTAMYLCATSRDGRGLNEQYFGPGTRLTVT.